A selection of T cell receptor beta chains follows, all from one sample in a study of blood T cell repertoires in COVID-19. The protocol was immunoSEQ multiplex PCR, while the TCRdb copy is restricted to in-frame clones and leaves out a portion. The sample yields hundreds of thousands of clones, approximately 91% seen once. Sequencing input: peripheral blood. These receptors came from a young woman with acute or convalescent COVID-19. Each CDR3 is given without its conserved first and last residue.

v_gene | CDR3aa
TRBV10-1 | ASSEPMEGREGYSNQPQH
TRBV9 | ASSVVGLAETQY
TRBV7-9 | ASSSRDREADTQY
TRBV4-3 | ASSQDFEGGEQY
TRBV9 | ASSATLGLATSRDTQY
TRBV19 | ASSIQGPTEAF
TRBV15 | ATSRDNSGNTIY
TRBV7-9 | ASSSWGQSKLF
TRBV4-3 | ASSIQDVGVANSPLH
TRBV9 | ASSGADIRTDTQY
TRBV29-1 | SVLGGETNYGYT
TRBV7-6 | ASSPGYGQGSYNEQF
TRBV12-3/TRBV12-4 | ASSFLTDTQY
TRBV5-1 | ASRAGSETQY
TRBV5-1 | ASSLSSEEKLF
TRBV4-1 | ASSQEASGGYNEQF
TRBV14 | ASSHKGWRGRGDTQY
TRBV6-2/TRBV6-3 | ASSYTGTSGFYEQY
TRBV11-3 | ASSSRQGANYYGYT
TRBV6-1 | ASSEGDRGYGYT
TRBV30 | AWSYPLDEQY
TRBV4-2 | ASSQVADYGYT
TRBV24-1 | ATSEARNAVKYT
TRBV2 | ASSEARQVYQPQH